This TCR beta chain emerged from a study of response to subunit inactivated influenza vaccine. Study-level results: With each seasonal influenza vaccination, the authors suggested, few new T cells are recruited.

V dropped 6 bases and J dropped 6 bases, with 17 bases sitting between them. The CDR3 length is 14 residues. Germline V gene sequence: CDR1 SGHTA, CDR2 FQGNSA. About this clonotype itself: Its antigen is not identified.

Via MiXCR, TCRdb re-called the RT-PCR reads, giving one row per CDR3 protein. The sample yields 750,000 to 850,000 distinct CDR3 sequences, approximately 18% seen once. This specimen consisted of PBMCs from blood, obtained about 5 days after vaccination. The receptor was isolated from a man between 50 and 59 years old who received an inactivated influenza vaccine. V and J are TRBV7-2 and TRBJ1-1; no definite D call. The CDR3 sequence is CASRYPTEGSEAFF. The CDR3 nucleotides read TGTGCCAGCAGATATCCCACAGAGGGTTCTGAAGCTTTCTTT.